This is a list of T cell receptor beta chains from one sample in a study of shared clonotypes between healthy human individuals. Here immunoSEQ multiplex PCR was the method, and the copy in TCRdb shows in-frame clones only, minus some. Here the sample spans under 650,000 clones, approximately 95% being singletons. Sequenced sample: naive CD4+ T cells sorted from blood. Source of these receptors: a woman aged 25 to 39 in good health. Both conserved end residues are part of each CDR3. The D gene is left open where the match is weak. Not every row has a clone size; where given, it reads once, few, many or a size class.

D	size	V	J	CDR3	DNA
-	-	TRBV28	TRBJ1-5	CASSSGTTNNQPQHF	TGTGCCAGCAGTTCCGGGACAACAAACAATCAGCCCCAGCATTTT
-	-	TRBV7-2	TRBJ2-2	CASSPRVARDTGELFF	TGTGCCAGCAGCCCGCGGGTAGCCAGAGACACCGGGGAGCTGTTTTTT
TRBD1	-	TRBV29-1	TRBJ2-5	CSVTGQGKTQYF	TGCAGCGTGACGGGACAGGGAAAGACCCAGTACTTC
-	-	TRBV11-2	TRBJ1-2	CASSLNAGGNYGYTF	TGTGCCAGCAGCTTAAACGCCGGCGGTAACTATGGCTACACCTTC
TRBD1	few	TRBV19	TRBJ1-2	CASSRQGGDYGYTF	TGTGCCAGTAGTCGACAGGGGGGAGACTATGGCTACACCTTC
TRBD1	once	TRBV18	TRBJ1-1	CASSQMPQGNGNGPEAFF	TGTGCCAGCTCACAAATGCCACAGGGGAATGGGAATGGCCCTGAAGCTTTCTTT
TRBD2	once	TRBV7-3	TRBJ2-2	CASSLISGSRTGELFF	TGTGCCAGCAGCTTAATTAGCGGGAGTAGGACCGGGGAGCTGTTTTTT
TRBD1	-	TRBV6-5	TRBJ1-6	CASSWDRSNPLHF	TGTGCCAGCAGTTGGGACAGGTCCAATCCCCTCCACTTT
-	-	TRBV27	TRBJ1-2	CASSPPSREYGYTF	TGTGCCAGCAGTCCACCTAGTAGGGAGTATGGCTACACCTTC
TRBD2	once	TRBV28	TRBJ2-1	CASSIGTSGRLEQFF	TGTGCCAGCAGTATCGGGACTAGCGGGAGGCTTGAGCAGTTCTTC
TRBD1	-	TRBV5-1	TRBJ1-4	CASSRTGKDEKLFF	TGCGCCAGCAGCCGGACAGGGAAGGATGAAAAACTGTTTTTT
TRBD2	-	TRBV19	TRBJ2-1	CASSIGRTSGGDNEQFF	TGTGCCAGTAGTATTGGACGGACTAGCGGAGGAGACAATGAGCAGTTCTTC
-	-	TRBV28	TRBJ1-1	CASSLSRVNTEAFF	TGTGCCAGCAGTCTCTCAAGGGTGAACACTGAAGCTTTCTTT
-	-	TRBV15	TRBJ2-3	CATSRGSQGGDTQYF	TGTGCCACCAGCAGAGGATCGCAGGGGGGAGATACGCAGTATTTT
-	-	TRBV5-5	TRBJ1-1	CASSLPRDSAEAFF	TGTGCCAGCAGCTTGCCAAGGGATTCCGCTGAAGCTTTCTTT
TRBD2	few	TRBV10-1	TRBJ2-7	CAGYLAGPDKYEQYF	TGCGCCGGATACTTAGCGGGGCCAGACAAGTACGAGCAGTACTTC
-	-	TRBV2	TRBJ1-1	CASSAGRSAFF	TGTGCCAGCAGTGCGGGGAGGAGCGCTTTCTTT
-	once	TRBV4-1	TRBJ2-6	CASSQESVGRGSGANVLTF	TGCGCCAGCAGCCAAGAAAGTGTCGGCAGGGGCTCTGGGGCCAACGTCCTGACTTTC
-	-	TRBV7-8	TRBJ2-1	CASSLVSRTDRRSFDEQFF	TGTGCCAGCAGCTTAGTCTCCCGGACGGACCGGCGGAGTTTTGATGAGCAGTTCTTC
-	-	TRBV18	TRBJ2-6	CASSKLETGANVLTF	TGTGCCAGCTCCAAACTTGAAACTGGGGCCAACGTCCTGACTTTC
-	-	TRBV19	TRBJ1-5	CASAGRVHQPQHF	TGTGCCAGTGCGGGCAGGGTGCATCAGCCCCAGCATTTT
-	-	TRBV5-1	TRBJ2-3	CASSLATGVAIDTQYF	TGCGCCAGCAGCTTGGCCACGGGAGTTGCGATAGATACGCAGTATTTT
-	-	TRBV28	TRBJ2-6	CASNEPLPGANVLTF	TGTGCCAGCAATGAGCCCCTACCTGGGGCCAACGTCCTGACTTTC
-	-	TRBV4-1	TRBJ2-6	CASSQGQVTGANVLTF	TGCGCCAGCAGCCAAGGTCAGGTTACTGGGGCCAACGTCCTGACTTTC
TRBD1	-	TRBV5-1	TRBJ1-1	CASSSAETGGPEAFF	TGCGCCAGCAGCTCAGCCGAGACAGGGGGCCCTGAAGCTTTCTTT
-	-	TRBV28	TRBJ1-1	CASLSGANTEAFF	TGTGCCAGCCTCTCAGGGGCGAACACTGAAGCTTTCTTT
-	-	TRBV30	TRBJ2-2	CAWSVLDTGELFF	TGTGCCTGGAGTGTACTAGACACCGGGGAGCTGTTTTTT
TRBD1	-	TRBV5-4	TRBJ2-7	CASSYGTATDLPYF	TGTGCCAGCAGCTACGGGACAGCCACCGACCTTCCGTACTTC
TRBD1	once	TRBV7-9	TRBJ2-5	CASSRGQGRVRETQYF	TGTGCCAGCAGCCGAGGACAGGGTAGGGTCCGGGAGACCCAGTACTTC
-	few	TRBV19	TRBJ1-5	CASTPRWGMGNQPQHF	TGTGCCAGTACCCCCCGGTGGGGTATGGGCAATCAGCCCCAGCATTTT
-	-	TRBV5-4	TRBJ2-7	CASSLDRPADVYEQYF	TGTGCCAGCAGCTTGGACAGGCCCGCGGACGTCTACGAGCAGTACTTC
-	once	TRBV20-1	TRBJ2-1	CSALGNEQFF	TGCAGTGCCCTAGGTAATGAGCAGTTCTTC
TRBD2	-	TRBV5-6	TRBJ2-5	CASSFSGTSETQYF	TGTGCCAGCAGCTTCTCCGGGACTAGCGAGACCCAGTACTTC
TRBD2	-	TRBV13	TRBJ2-7	CASNLIAGVGRYEQYF	TGTGCCAGCAATCTAATAGCGGGAGTTGGAAGGTACGAGCAGTACTTC
-	-	TRBV29-1	TRBJ2-3	CSVEDIVRGSDTQYF	TGCAGCGTTGAAGATATAGTTAGGGGGTCAGATACGCAGTATTTT
-	-	TRBV18	TRBJ2-7	CASSPGTSNEQYF	TGTGCCAGCTCCCCCGGGACTTCGAACGAGCAGTACTTC
-	-	TRBV28	TRBJ1-4	CASSLGQRNEKLFF	TGTGCCAGCAGTTTAGGGCAGCGTAATGAAAAACTGTTTTTT
TRBD1	-	TRBV7-2	TRBJ2-5	CASSDRQGKETQYF	TGTGCCAGCAGCGATCGACAGGGGAAAGAGACCCAGTACTTC
-	-	TRBV19	TRBJ2-7	CASSSSPRSYEQYF	TGTGCCAGTAGTTCATCTCCCCGAAGCTACGAGCAGTACTTC